Described below is a single T cell receptor beta chain sequence and its context. Clones were read by immunoSEQ multiplex PCR, and TCRdb kept only the in-frame ones, dropping some. This sample has 35,000 to 45,000 clones, with nearly 90% found just once. This entry comes from a study of blood T cell repertoires in COVID-19. The source is a man aged 50-59 years with active COVID-19. Sequencing used peripheral blood.

The DNA of the CDR3 is TGCGCCAGCAGCTCTGGACATACGAACACCGGGGAGCTGTTTTTT. It is translated as CASSSGHTNTGELFF. The chain carries TRBV5-1 and TRBJ2-2; possible D gene TRBD1, 5 bases. CDR1 and CDR2 from the germline V gene are SGHRS and YFSETQ. Trimming pared 3 bases from V and 0 bases from J, leaving 9 bases between. The CDR3 is made up of 15 amino acids.